This T cell receptor beta chain was identified during a study of T cell responses to AZD1222 COVID-19 vaccine (dated by TCRdb to the early 2020s). Context from the whole study: AZD1222 recipients with second doses at about 4 weeks or about 12 weeks were pooled, because spike-specific TCR depth and breadth did not differ between schedules. A total of 233 trial participants underwent TCR sequencing, of whom approximately 200 had received two doses of AZD1222 and around 25 had received two doses of the MenACWY control vaccine. Trial participants were enrolled by age into subgroups of 18-55, 56-69 and 70-plus years, and roughly 160, 29 and 62 TCR-sequenced participants, respectively, were included in these subgroups.

The cysteine opens and the phenylalanine closes a CDR3 of 14 amino acids. Of all the DNA, just the CDR3 is kept, 42 bases in frame from base 1. V is pared back by 4 bases and J by 0 bases, with 10 bases lying between the germline termini. CDR1 and CDR2, per the germline V gene, are SGDLS and YYNGEE. The full study reports these points: The whole spike protein was spanned by vaccine-associated CD4 TCRs, and dominant responses were seen in regions 160-218 and 743-854. Because no samples from the day 14 peak response were available, repertoires could be characterized only after the peak T cell response. Conclusions about previously exposed vaccinees were limited because only six AZD1222 recipients were SARS-CoV-2 seropositive at baseline. Participants were mostly white British, with more females than males. The authors suggested clonal diversity may have been underestimated. Epitopes outside the regions mutated in the B.1.351 and B.1.1.7 variants were reportedly recognized by nearly half of the unique spike-specific TCRs. A significant rise in spike-specific TCR breadth and depth was observed after two AZD1222 doses relative to day 0 and relative to MenACWY recipients. The 56-69-year group was small, and its depth increase did not reach significance, likely because of low power.

The CDR3 regions of human TCRbeta chains were analyzed by immunosequencing. As for the original processing: Repertoire TCRs were checked for matches against a reference library of SARS-CoV-2-specific TCRs that had been generated using the MIRA antigen-specificity platform. Breadth meant the fraction of unique TCRs that were SARS-CoV-2-associated, whereas depth meant the fraction of total T cells that were SARS-CoV-2-associated. Each spike-specific TCR was assigned to its reactive spike region and to a CD4 or CD8 class using the MIRA data. Log10-transformed breadth and depth values were compared by one-way ANOVA with Sidak's multiple comparisons tests. TCRdb stores this immuneACCESS table with in-frame sequences only. Part of the clones is absent; in the studies checked, under half of the shortfall reflects unresolved V genes, and no reason is known for the rest. V, J and clone size derive from that table, while D and trimming were established from the DNA sequence. The sample has around 130,000 clones on record, roughly nine tenths of them singletons. The top ten hold more than 4.5% of the sample.

The time point label for this specimen denotes: baseline before first vaccination. Vaccinee samples came from UK trials COV001 and COV002, including a single-blind randomized controlled phase 2/3 trial of AZD1222 (ChAdOx1 nCoV-19) in healthy adults. For TCRbeta chain sequencing, PBMC samples were collected from trial participants at day 0 and at day 28 after the second dose. Comment on this clone: The clone's antigen remains unknown. Per-base quality was not reported, and no clone a single base away is much larger than it.

The source was peripheral blood, collected on day 0 of AZD1222 vaccination. This clonotype originated in an adult in good health. The chain uses TRBV9 and TRBJ1-1, with the D gene not clear enough to name. The nucleotide sequence reads TGTGCCAGCAGCCCTAATACATTGAACACTGAAGCTTTCTTT. It is translated as CASSPNTLNTEAFF.